One and the same sample provided the 5 T cell receptor beta chains below, sequenced in a study of OX40 agonist ivuxolimab in advanced cancers. Some clones are missing from TCRdb's copy, which holds only in-frame ones; the method was immunoSEQ multiplex PCR. The repertoire has 20,000 to 25,000 clones, over 70% of them found once; the top ten carry more than 10%. The sequenced sample was CD4+ or CD8+ T cells sorted from blood, obtained in a trial of the OX40 agonist ivuxolimab. All receptors derive from an adult with an advanced solid tumor such as melanoma, head and neck, liver or kidney cancer.

This chain uses TRBV11-2 with TRBJ1-1, with 8 bases that match TRBD1. V lost 1 base, J lost 1 base, and 11 bases stayed unmatched. The CDR3 extends over 18 amino acids. Germline CDR1 and CDR2: SGHAT and FQNNGV. CDR3 in amino acids: CASSLGWYTGTGNTEAFF. The CDR3 bases are TGTGCCAGCAGCTTAGGATGGTATACCGGGACAGGGAACACTGAAGCTTTCTTT.

The chain combines TRBV6-5 with TRBJ2-7; D is possibly TRBD1 (6 bases). This CDR3 contains 13 residues. Germline V gene data show CDR1 as MNHEY and CDR2 as SVGAGI. Trimming shortened V by 2 bases and J by 4 bases, and 9 bases separated the two germline ends. CDR3 coding DNA: TGTGCCAGCAGTTACGAGACAGGTTACGAGCAGTACTTC. This gives the protein CASSYETGYEQYF.

The V gene is TRBV19, the J gene TRBJ1-1, with no clear D. The CDR3 totals 10 residues. The V end lost 6 bases, the J end lost 7 bases, and 6 bases lay between the germline ends. CDR1 and CDR2 (germline): LNHDA, SQIVND (reference sequence). This chain's CDR3 is CASRRDEAFF. The CDR3 nucleotides are TGTGCCAGTAGGCGGGATGAAGCTTTCTTT.

This chain uses TRBV18 with TRBJ1-5; possible D gene TRBD1, 6 bases. The germline V and J ends were trimmed by 4 bases and 0 bases, with 13 bases remaining between them. The CDR3 length is 16 residues. CDR1 and CDR2 from the germline V gene are KGHSH and LQKENI. CDR3: CASSQPGHNSNQPQHF. As DNA, the CDR3 is TGTGCCAGCTCACAGCCGGGACACAATAGCAATCAGCCCCAGCATTTT.

This clone was counted between two and nine times. This chain joins TRBV5-5 and TRBJ1-2; the match to TRBD1 covers 7 bases. Germline trimming cut 2 bases from V and 2 bases from J; bases unmatched to any gene: 12. Germline lookup yields CDR1 SGHKS and CDR2 YYEKEE (reference sequence). CDR3 length: 17 amino acids. CDR3 sequence: CASSLQGSSSWNYGYTF. CDR3 sequence (DNA): TGTGCCAGCAGCTTACAGGGGTCTTCATCTTGGAACTATGGCTACACCTTC.